Below, 14 T cell receptor beta chains from the same sample are listed, as sequenced in a study of beta chain features in type 1 diabetes. General study findings and limits: People with Type 1 diabetes carried modestly yet significantly shorter TCRB CDR3s in all four CD4+ subsets.

As every portion of the isolated RNA was reverse transcribed, the sequencing read expressed TCRB transcripts. Assay: immunoSEQ multiplex PCR; the TCRdb copy retains only in-frame clones and omits some. The profile covers 250,000 to 300,000 clones, with around 24% appearing a single time and 0.012% taken by the ten largest. What these receptors recognize is not known. Sequenced input: naive CD4+ T cells from blood. The receptors were sampled from a woman aged 25 to 39 with type 1 diabetes.

The chain is built from TRBV5-1 and TRBJ2-1; possibly TRBD2 for D (5 bases). CDR3 size: 16 residues. V dropped 4 bases and J dropped 6 bases, with 20 bases sitting between them. Per germline, CDR1 SGHRS and CDR2 YFSETQ. This CDR3 is CASSPPGLAAVNEQFF. In DNA form, the CDR3 reads TGCGCCAGCAGCCCGCCCGGGCTAGCAGCGGTCAATGAGCAGTTCTTC.

This chain joins TRBV6-5 and TRBJ1-5; D remains ambiguous. The CDR3 contains 15 residues. Trimming took off 0 bases at V and 5 bases at J, with 11 bases between the two ends. Germline CDR1 and CDR2: MNHEY and SVGAGI. The CDR3 here is CASSYSTGRDQPQHF. CDR3 coding DNA: TGTGCCAGCAGTTACTCGACGGGGAGGGATCAGCCCCAGCATTTT.

The V gene is TRBV30, the J gene TRBJ2-5, with 12 bases matching TRBD2. The V segment lost 2 bases and the J segment 2 bases; nucleotides outside the gene matches: 12. In germline, CDR1 is GTSNPN, CDR2 SVGIG (reference sequence). This CDR3 spans 18 amino acids. Here the CDR3 DNA reads TGTGCCTGGAGTCTACACGGGCTAGCGGGAGGGTTACAAGAGACCCAGTACTTC. Translating gives CAWSLHGLAGGLQETQYF.

This clone has only a few counts. The chain recombines TRBV7-2 with TRBJ2-3; 7 nucleotides align to TRBD2. The CDR3 totals 15 residues. V lost 5 bases, J lost 6 bases, and 11 bases stayed unmatched. The germline CDR1 and CDR2 sequences are SGHTA and FQGNSA. The chain's CDR3 is CASSGRVLGGDTQYF. CDR3 nucleotides: TGTGCCAGCAGCGGACGGGTCCTCGGGGGGGATACGCAGTATTTT. Looking up the rest from reference TRBV7-2 and TRBJ2-3 gives the full variable domain: GAGVSQSPSNKVTEKGKDVELRCDPISGHTALYWYRQSLGQGLEFLIYFQGNSAPDKSGLPSDRFSAERTGGSVSTLTIQRTQQEDSAVYLCASSGRVLGGDTQYFGPGTRLTVL.

Regarding this clone: This sample includes further DNA sequences coding for the same CDR3. V gene TRBV18 combines with J gene TRBJ2-7, with D unclear. V was cut by 0 bases and J by 4 bases, with 4 bases left in between. CDR3 length: 12 residues. Germline CDR1 KGHSH, CDR2 LQKENI. The CDR3 region has the DNA TGTGCCAGCTCACCACCTAGTTACGAGCAGTACTTC. Its protein product is CASSPPSYEQYF.

The sample holds a few counts of this clone. This chain joins TRBV27 and TRBJ2-5; weak D call: TRBD2 (5 bases). The germline V gene has CDR1 MNHEY and CDR2 SMNVEV (reference sequence). CDR3 length equals 13 residues. The V end lost 0 bases, the J end lost 5 bases, and 7 bases lay between the germline ends. The CDR3, as DNA: TGTGCCAGCAGTTTATCTAGCGCGGAGACCCAGTACTTC. Protein: CASSLSSAETQYF.

This clone was counted a few times. The V call is TRBV9, the J call TRBJ2-3, with D perhaps matching TRBD2 (6 bases). Per the germline V gene, CDR1 is SGDLS and CDR2 is YYNGEE. The CDR3 is 13 residues long. Trimming pared 10 bases from V and 6 bases from J, leaving 18 bases between. Written as DNA, the CDR3 is TGTGCCGGCGCCGGGGGACCCACCGATACGCAGTATTTT. Its protein product is CAGAGGPTDTQYF.

The V and J genes are TRBV29-1 and TRBJ1-5, with 8 bases matching TRBD1. The CDR3 is made up of 13 amino acids. Losses at the gene ends were 6 bases for V and 7 bases for J; bases not matched to a gene: 8. Germline-derived CDR1 and CDR2 are SQVTM and ANQGSEA. CDR3 coding DNA: TGCAGCGTCGGACAGGGACGAGACCAGCCCCAGCATTTT. Protein product: CSVGQGRDQPQHF.

The table lists this clone with a count of one. CDR3 in amino acids: CASSPSRSSYEQYF. The CDR3 bases are TGTGCCAGCAGCCCCAGTAGGAGCTCCTACGAGCAGTACTTC. The rearrangement links TRBV7-2 to TRBJ2-7; D uncertain. Germline V gene lookup returns CDR1 SGHTA and CDR2 FQGNSA. The CDR3 consists of 14 residues. Trimming stripped 5 bases from V and 0 bases from J, with 11 bases between. Based on the CDR3 plus reference TRBV7-2 and TRBJ2-7, the full variable domain is GAGVSQSPSNKVTEKGKDVELRCDPISGHTALYWYRQSLGQGLEFLIYFQGNSAPDKSGLPSDRFSAERTGGSVSTLTIQRTQQEDSAVYLCASSPSRSSYEQYFGPGTRLTVT.

The gene calls are TRBV18 and TRBJ2-7; a weak D match, TRBD1 (6 bases). The CDR3 length is 15 residues. Trimming shortened V by 4 bases and J by 5 bases, and 18 bases separated the two germline ends. Per germline, CDR1 KGHSH and CDR2 LQKENI. CDR3 loop: CASSRLGDNFDEQYF. The CDR3 DNA reads TGTGCCAGCTCACGTCTGGGGGACAACTTCGACGAGCAGTACTTC.

This chain joins TRBV28 and TRBJ2-7, with unresolved D. The ends were cut back, 4 bases at V and 6 bases at J, with 7 bases in the middle. This CDR3 comprises 11 residues. Germline CDR1 is MDHEN and CDR2 is SYDVKM. The CDR3 nucleotides are TGTGCCAGCAGTTCGACTCGCGAGCAGTACTTC. Translating it yields CASSSTREQYF.

This clone has only a few counts. The V and J genes are TRBV11-2 and TRBJ2-1, with D possibly matching TRBD2 (6 bases). CDR1 and CDR2 from the germline V gene are SGHAT and FQNNGV. V was pared by 1 base and J by 8 bases, with 18 bases between. There are 16 residues in the CDR3. CDR3 nucleotide sequence: TGTGCCAGCAGCTTAGGTCGCCTCCACGGGAGCGATGAGCAGTTCTTC. Translating it yields CASSLGRLHGSDEQFF.

The genes are TRBV4-1 and TRBJ1-1, with TRBD1 identical over 7 bases. J gave up 0 bases and V 1 base, and 8 bases lay outside the gene matches. Germline CDR1 MGHRA, CDR2 YSYEKL. The CDR3 has 17 amino acids. The CDR3 here is CASSQARTGTMNTEAFF. CDR3 nucleotide sequence: TGCGCCAGCAGCCAAGCCCGGACAGGAACGATGAACACTGAAGCTTTCTTT.

This clone was counted only a few times. This chain joins TRBV5-1 and TRBJ2-5, with D possibly being TRBD1 (6 bases). Trimming took 1 base from V and 2 from J, leaving 12 bases between them. CDR3 size: 15 residues. The V gene's germline CDR1 is SGHRS and CDR2 YFSETQ. The CDR3 loop is CASSLSPGTQETQYF. DNA of the CDR3: TGCGCCAGCAGCTTGTCTCCTGGGACACAAGAGACCCAGTACTTC. Using reference TRBV5-1 and TRBJ2-5 for the parts outside the CDR3, the full variable domain is KAGVTQTPRYLIKTRGQQVTLSCSPISGHRSVSWYQQTPGQGLQFLFEYFSETQRNKGNFPGRFSGRQFSNSRSEMNVSTLELGDSALYLCASSLSPGTQETQYFGPGTRLLVL.